This T cell receptor beta chain comes out of a study of OX40 agonist ivuxolimab in advanced cancers. General notes on the study: Ivuxolimab was a fully human IgG2 agonistic monoclonal antibody targeting the costimulatory receptor OX40 (CD134). Intravenous ivuxolimab was administered to patients every 2 weeks at six dose levels: 0.01, 0.1, 0.3, 1.5, 3 and 10 mg/kg. The monotherapy dose-escalation portion (N ≈ 57 patients) of the phase I ivuxolimab trial is reported in the paper. Partial responses occurred in three dose-escalation patients: two with cutaneous melanoma and one with hepatocellular carcinoma. Peripheral TCRbeta sequencing was intended to test whether TCR sequence diversity was altered and clonal T-cell expansion was caused by ivuxolimab. Among the roughly 52 dose-escalation patients, roughly 20 had hepatocellular carcinoma, 15 melanoma, 9 renal cell carcinoma and 9 head and neck cancer. The dose-escalation cohort was almost 85% male with a mean age of about 65 years, ranging from roughly 23 to 79. Prior anti-PD-1, anti-PD-L1 or anti-CTLA-4 therapy was permitted, and about two fifths of dose-escalation patients had received checkpoint inhibitors.

A remark on this clone: Its antigen remains unidentified. The input lacks base qualities; no much larger clone sits a single base away.

Patients with a history of autoimmune disease or receiving systemic immunosuppression were excluded from the trial. Peripheral blood for TCR sequencing was drawn from every dose cohort at baseline, at cycle 4 day 1 and at cycle 7 day 1. Samples came from an open-label, multicenter, first-in-human phase I dose-escalation trial of ivuxolimab. Adults with locally advanced or metastatic melanoma, renal cell carcinoma, hepatocellular carcinoma or head and neck squamous cell carcinoma were enrolled in the trial. CD4+ and CD8+ T cells were sorted separately from peripheral blood before TCR sequencing. What the study reported, not specific to this receptor: After ivuxolimab, expanded clones were on average more numerous among CD8+ T cells than among CD4+ T cells. Which antigens the clonally expanded peripheral T cells were specific for was not determined. Low levels of normalized T-cell clonal expansion were also seen in some nonresponding patients. At doses of 0.1 to 3.0 mg/kg, clonal expansion of both CD4+ and CD8+ blood T cells was observed from baseline to week 6. In the 0.1-3.0 mg/kg groups, partial responders were among the patients with the lowest normalized peripheral clonal expansion, particularly in CD8+ T cells.

Genomic DNA was extracted from sorted cells for sequencing of the TCRbeta CDR3 region. The immunoSEQ Assay was used for sequencing of TCRbeta CDR3 regions. TCRdb holds this immuneACCESS table with in-frame rearrangements only. Some clones are missing; in checked studies, unresolved V genes explain under half, and the rest has no known cause. Counted in this sample were more than 55,000 clones; about four fifths of them appeared once. About a tenth of the sample comes from the top ten. V and J are truncated by 2 bases and 2 bases respectively, leaving an intervening sequence of 12 bases. Inclusive of the bounding cysteine and phenylalanine, the CDR3 is 15 residues long. The DNA shown is the 45-base CDR3, in frame from base 1. CDR1 SGHRS and CDR2 YFSETQ were looked up in the germline V gene.

This TCR came from an adult with an advanced solid tumor such as melanoma, head and neck, liver or kidney cancer. The sample here was CD4+ or CD8+ T cells sorted from blood, taken in a trial of the OX40 agonist ivuxolimab. The sequence joins TRBV5-1 to TRBJ2-3; a confident D gene designation cannot be given. The CDR3 here reads CASSFGLAITDTQYF. The sequenced DNA is TGCGCCAGCAGCTTCGGGTTGGCAATCACAGATACGCAGTATTTT.